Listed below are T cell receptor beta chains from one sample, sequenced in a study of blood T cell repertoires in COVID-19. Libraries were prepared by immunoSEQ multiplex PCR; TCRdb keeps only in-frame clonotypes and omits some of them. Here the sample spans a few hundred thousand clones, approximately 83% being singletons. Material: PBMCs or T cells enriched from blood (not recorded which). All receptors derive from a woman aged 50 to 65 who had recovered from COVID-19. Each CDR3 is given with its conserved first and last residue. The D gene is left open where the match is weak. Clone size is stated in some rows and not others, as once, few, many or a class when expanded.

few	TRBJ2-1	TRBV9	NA	TGTGCCAGCAGCGCCAGGACAGAGCAGTTCTTC	CASSARTEQFF
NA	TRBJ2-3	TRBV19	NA	TGTGCCAGTGAAGGGGCTAGTAGCACAGATACGCAGTATTTT	CASEGASSTDTQYF
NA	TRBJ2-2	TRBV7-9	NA	TGTGCCAGCAGCTTAACACAGTCGAACACCGGGGAGCTGTTTTTT	CASSLTQSNTGELFF
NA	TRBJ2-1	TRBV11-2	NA	TGTGCCAGCAGCTTAGCTTACAATGAGCAGTTCTTC	CASSLAYNEQFF
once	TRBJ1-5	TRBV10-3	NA	TGTGCCATCAGTGAGGGGAGGGGAGAACAGCCCCAGCATTTT	CAISEGRGEQPQHF
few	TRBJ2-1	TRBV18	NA	TGTGCCAGCTCACCACCGCAGGGACAAGTGTTCTTC	CASSPPQGQVFF
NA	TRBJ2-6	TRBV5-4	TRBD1	TGTGCCAGCAGGCTAGACAGGGGAACTGGGGCCAACGTCCTGACTTTC	CASRLDRGTGANVLTF
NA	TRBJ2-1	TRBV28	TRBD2	TGTGCCAGTACTAGCGGGAGGAGCTCCTACAATGAGCAGTTCTTC	CASTSGRSSYNEQFF
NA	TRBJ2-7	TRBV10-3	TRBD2	TGTGCTGCGGGAGGGAAGCAAGATACCTACGAGCAGTACTTC	CAAGGKQDTYEQYF
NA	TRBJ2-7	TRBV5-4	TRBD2	TGTGCCAGCAGGGGTGGGACTAGCGGAGCCTACGAGCAGTACTTC	CASRGGTSGAYEQYF
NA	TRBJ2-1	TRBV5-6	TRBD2	TGTGCCAGCAGCTTTAGCGGGGAGCCCTCCTACAATGAGCAGTTCTTC	CASSFSGEPSYNEQFF
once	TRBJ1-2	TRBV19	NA	TGTGCCAGCTCTAAGGCGGGACCGGGGTTGGCTAACTATGGCTACACCTTC	CASSKAGPGLANYGYTF
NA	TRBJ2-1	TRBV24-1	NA	TGTGCCACCCAGGGGTCCTACAATGAGCAGTTCTTC	CATQGSYNEQFF
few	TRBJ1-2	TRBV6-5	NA	TGTGCCAGCACTCCCCTGGGTGGAGCTAACTATGGCTACACCTTC	CASTPLGGANYGYTF
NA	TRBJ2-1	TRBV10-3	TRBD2	TGTGCCATCAGTGAAGGTAGCGGGGAATACAATGAGCAGTTCTTC	CAISEGSGEYNEQFF
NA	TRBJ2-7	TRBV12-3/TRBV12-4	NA	TGTGCCAGCAGTTCGGACAGATCTGTGCAGTACTTC	CASSSDRSVQYF
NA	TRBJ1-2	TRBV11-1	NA	TGTGCCAGCAGCTCCCAGGCCCCGCTCTATGGCTACACCTTC	CASSSQAPLYGYTF
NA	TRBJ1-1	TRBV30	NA	TGTGCCTGGATAGTGAGGGGAGGCACTGAAGCTTTCTTT	CAWIVRGGTEAFF